The 17 T cell receptor beta chains below were found in one sample sequenced in a study of blood T cell repertoires in COVID-19. Produced via immunoSEQ multiplex PCR; TCRdb's table is partial and in-frame only. Of about 81,000 clones in the sample, roughly 96% were seen once. The sample was peripheral blood. The source of these receptors is a human donor with active COVID-19. The donor label of this sample is uncertain.

The rearrangement uses TRBV12-3 or TRBV12-4 and TRBJ2-7; 7 bases are shared with TRBD2. Trimming at V came to 3 bases and at J to 12 bases, leaving 5 bases not matched to a gene. The CDR3 sequence is 11 residues long. The DNA of the CDR3 is TGTGCCAGCAGTTTGCGGGGGAGTCTGTACTTC. This sequence encodes CASSLRGSLYF.

CDR3 protein: CASGRDSYEQYF. The CDR3 DNA is TGTGCCAGCGGACGGGACTCCTACGAGCAGTACTTC. The V and J genes are TRBV28 and TRBJ2-7, with TRBD2 as a possible D gene (5 bases). Germline V gene sequence: CDR1 MDHEN, CDR2 SYDVKM. CDR3 length: 12 residues. The V gene lost 8 bases and the J gene lost 0 bases, with 8 bases spanning the gap.

The V and J genes are TRBV5-1 and TRBJ1-6, with D perhaps TRBD1 (5 bases). From germline, CDR1 is SGHRS and CDR2 YFSETQ. V lost 4 bases, J lost 5 bases, and 13 bases lay in between. The CDR3 has 15 amino acids. CDR3 region: CASSLGARNNSPLHF. Here the CDR3 DNA reads TGCGCCAGCAGCCTTGGGGCCAGGAATAATTCACCCCTCCACTTT.

CDR3 loop: CATSDPQGYDLTQYF. The CDR3 DNA is TGTGCCACCAGTGACCCACAGGGATACGACTTAACCCAGTACTTC. The chain couples TRBV24-1 to TRBJ2-5; maybe TRBD1 (6 bases). V shed 4 bases and J shed 8 bases, with 19 bases lying between them. CDR3 length: 15 amino acids. Germline CDR1 KGHDR, CDR2 SFDVKD.

The chain uses TRBV5-1 and TRBJ2-5; unclear D gene. CDR1 and CDR2 from the germline V gene are SGHRS and YFSETQ. The CDR3 sequence is 15 residues long. V was pared by 6 bases and J by 5 bases, with 20 bases between. As DNA, the CDR3 is TGCGCCAGCAATCCCACCGGCCGTTCCGGGGAGACCCAGTACTTC. It specifies CASNPTGRSGETQYF.

CDR3 in amino acids: CASSPRTVYEQYF. CDR3 bases: TGTGCCAGCAGCCCCCGGACAGTCTACGAGCAGTACTTC. The genes are TRBV7-8 and TRBJ2-7; D may be TRBD1 (6 bases). The CDR3 sequence is 13 residues long. Per the germline V gene, CDR1 is SGHVS and CDR2 is FQNEAQ. V was clipped by 5 bases and J by 3 bases, with 11 bases between them.

This chain links TRBV6-5 with TRBJ2-7; 8 bases align to TRBD1. In germline, CDR1 is MNHEY, CDR2 SVGAGI. The CDR3 covers 15 residues. The junction had 11 bases not matched to a gene; V was cut back by 8 bases and J by 2 bases. CDR3 sequence (DNA): TGTGCCAGCCGTAGCCCGGACAGGGTGACCTACGAGCAGTACTTC. It translates to CASRSPDRVTYEQYF.

The chain uses TRBV10-3 and TRBJ1-4, with 8 bases identical to TRBD1. Germline V gives CDR1 ENHRY, CDR2 SYGVKD. V lost 0 bases and J lost 8; bases outside the gene matches: 8. The CDR3 runs 16 residues. For the CDR3, the DNA is TGTGCCATCAGTGAGTCGCGAGGACAGGGAGTCGAAAAACTGTTTTTT. Translation: CAISESRGQGVEKLFF.

The chain couples TRBV6-1 to TRBJ1-2, with D tentatively TRBD1 (5 bases). Trimming left V 2 bases short and J 4 bases short, with 8 bases between. The CDR3 extends over 13 amino acids. Germline V CDR1 and CDR2: MNHNS, SASEGT. The CDR3 sequence is CASSEQGTYGYTF. The CDR3, as DNA: TGTGCCAGCAGTGAACAGGGTACCTATGGCTACACCTTC.

This chain connects TRBV7-8 to TRBJ2-7; maybe TRBD1 (5 bases). The germline CDR1 and CDR2 sequences are SGHVS and FQNEAQ. The CDR3 length is 17 residues. Trimming removed 0 bases from V and 7 bases from J, with 22 bases in between. The CDR3 protein is CASSLALGRVIPREQYF. CDR3 in DNA: TGTGCCAGCAGCTTAGCGCTCGGCAGGGTCATCCCTCGGGAGCAGTACTTC.

This clone was seen just once. The chain has TRBV7-9 and TRBJ2-3, with unresolved D. Trimming took off 7 bases at V and 5 bases at J, with 7 bases between the two ends. Germline CDR1 reads SEHNR; CDR2 reads FQNEAQ (reference sequence). The CDR3 sequence is 11 residues long. The CDR3 sequence is CASTSLDTQYF. In DNA, the CDR3 is TGTGCCAGCACCTCACTAGATACGCAGTATTTT.

The CDR3 spells CASSQGRSSYNSPLHF. The DNA of the CDR3 is TGCGCCAGCAGCCAAGGACGGAGCTCCTATAATTCACCCCTCCACTTT. The chain carries TRBV4-3 and TRBJ1-6; D uncertain. The CDR3 has 16 amino acids. From germline, CDR1 is LGHNA and CDR2 YSLEER. V lost 1 base and J 0 bases, leaving 7 bases between the germline ends.

J is TRBJ2-1 and V is TRBV5-1; TRBD2 matches 10 bases. After removal of 0 bases from V and 1 base from J, the junction contained 4 bases not matched to a gene. This CDR3 is built from 17 residues. CDR1 and CDR2 (germline): SGHRS, YFSETQ. CDR3 amino acids: CASSLVASGGSYNEQFF. The CDR3 DNA reads as TGCGCCAGCAGCTTGGTGGCTAGCGGGGGATCCTACAATGAGCAGTTCTTC.

The chain carries TRBV5-7 and TRBJ2-1; TRBD2 aligns across 9 bases. TRBV5-7 is annotated as an ORF whose role is uncertain. V lost 7 bases to trimming and J lost 8 bases; unmatched junction nucleotides: 16. The CDR3 length is 16 residues. The CDR3 loop reads CASGPLLAGGKYEQFF. The CDR3 nucleotides read TGTGCCAGCGGCCCCCTCCTGGCGGGGGGGAAGTATGAGCAGTTCTTC.

This chain connects TRBV5-6 to TRBJ2-3; a possible D gene is TRBD2 (5 bases). Germline CDR1 and CDR2: SGHDT and YYEEEE. V lost 1 base and J 0 bases, leaving 12 bases between the germline ends. CDR3 length: 16 residues. Here the CDR3 reads CASSLKTSGSTDTQYF. CDR3 nucleotides: TGTGCCAGCAGCTTGAAGACGTCGGGGAGCACAGATACGCAGTATTTT.

The V and J genes are TRBV5-1 and TRBJ1-1, with a weak D call TRBD1 (5 bases). Between the trimmed V and J ends, which lost 0 bases and 6 bases, there was a span of 15 bases. Germline CDR1 SGHRS, CDR2 YFSETQ. The CDR3 is 15 amino acids. Here the CDR3 DNA reads TGCGCCAGCAGCTTGGTGGGCCCACAGGTCGCTGAAGCTTTCTTT. This codes for CASSLVGPQVAEAFF.

The rearrangement uses TRBV5-8 and TRBJ2-5; D is undetermined. The CDR3 is 15 amino acids. The V end was cut by 7 bases, the J end by 0 bases, with 16 bases between. CDR1 SGHTS and CDR2 YDEGEE come from the germline V gene. The CDR3 bases are TGTGCCAGCCGAGAATATATCTCGTACCAAGAGACCCAGTACTTC. It encodes CASREYISYQETQYF.